The 20 T cell receptor beta chains below were found in one sample sequenced in a study of blood T cell repertoires in COVID-19. Measured with immunoSEQ multiplex PCR; TCRdb has only the in-frame clones, and not every one. This sample carries more than 25,000 clones, approximately 81% of them seen once, and the ten largest clones take 45% to 60%. The source material was peripheral blood. The receptor source for this set is a man aged 50-59 years with active or convalescent COVID-19.

The chain joins TRBV30 to TRBJ2-5; D unresolved. CDR1 is GTSNPN and CDR2 is SVGIG in the germline V gene (reference sequence). The CDR3 is 14 residues long. Trimming took off 2 bases at V and 5 bases at J, with 15 bases between the two ends. The CDR3 spells CAWSPPPGWETQYF. The CDR3 DNA sequence: TGTGCCTGGAGTCCCCCCCCGGGTTGGGAGACCCAGTACTTC. Complete variable domain (other parts from reference TRBV30 and TRBJ2-5): SQTIHQWPATLVQPVGSPLSLECTVEGTSNPNLYWYRQAAGRGLQLLFYSVGIGQISSEVPQNLSASRPQDRQFILSSKKLLLSDSGFYLCAWSPPPGWETQYFGPGTRLLVL.

The V gene is TRBV20-1, the J gene TRBJ1-2; tentatively, D is TRBD1 (6 bases). Germline V CDR1 and CDR2: DFQATT, SNEGSKA (reference sequence). The length of the CDR3 is 14 residues. Deletions cut 3 bases from V and 4 bases from J, with 15 bases between. The DNA of the CDR3 is TGCAGTGCTAGTCAACAGGGAGAAGGCTATGGCTACACCTTC. Its protein is CSASQQGEGYGYTF.

The V gene is TRBV9, the J gene TRBJ2-1, with a possible D match to TRBD2 (5 bases). From germline, CDR1 is SGDLS and CDR2 YYNGEE. With 3 bases removed from V and 0 bases from J, the gap between germline ends came to 10 bases. The CDR3 is made up of 15 amino acids. The chain's CDR3 is CASSDGKSSYNEQFF. CDR3 coding DNA: TGTGCCAGCAGCGACGGGAAGAGCTCCTACAATGAGCAGTTCTTC.

The gene calls are TRBV27 and TRBJ1-6; 7 bases fit TRBD1. Germline CDR1 reads MNHEY; CDR2 reads SMNVEV (reference sequence). This CDR3 has 17 residues. The J segment lost 10 bases and the V segment lost 6 bases, leaving 18 bases of the junction unmatched. The CDR3 DNA sequence: TGTGCCAGCAGCAAGCGGACAGGCTCGATTTCCGGATCACCCCTCCACTTT. This sequence encodes CASSKRTGSISGSPLHF.

The V gene is TRBV19, the J gene TRBJ2-1; D might be TRBD2 (5 bases). The germline V gene encodes CDR1 LNHDA and CDR2 SQIVND (reference sequence). V lost 5 bases and J lost 4, with 15 bases in between. The length of the CDR3 is 15 residues. The CDR3 region has the DNA TGTGCCAGTAGTCGCGCCGGAGGACTTTACAATGAGCAGTTCTTC. Protein sequence: CASSRAGGLYNEQFF. Together with reference TRBV19 and TRBJ2-1, the CDR3 gives the full variable domain: DGGITQSPKYLFRKEGQNVTLSCEQNLNHDAMYWYRQDPGQGLRLIYYSQIVNDFQKGDIAEGYSVSREKKESFPLTVTSAQKNPTAFYLCASSRAGGLYNEQFFGPGTRLTVL.

This clone was picked up one time. This rearrangement joins TRBV6-5 to TRBJ1-5; D perhaps matches TRBD1 (5 bases). V was shortened by 8 bases and J by 0 bases, with 14 bases between the two germline ends. The CDR3 consists of 15 residues. The germline V gene has CDR1 MNHEY and CDR2 SVGAGI. The CDR3 coding sequence is TGTGCCAGCGGGGGACTGATTAATAGCAATCAGCCCCAGCATTTT. Amino acid sequence: CASGGLINSNQPQHF.

This clone was counted a few times. V gene TRBV6-5 combines with J gene TRBJ2-1; D is ambiguous. The CDR3 covers 12 residues. Trimming removed 10 bases at V and 7 bases at J, with 14 bases between. Looked up from germline, CDR1 is MNHEY and CDR2 is SVGAGI. The CDR3 sequence is CATTSPWNEQFF. CDR3 coding DNA: TGTGCCACTACGTCTCCGTGGAATGAGCAGTTCTTC.

V gene TRBV2 combines with J gene TRBJ1-1; D may be TRBD1 (5 bases). The CDR3 length is 15 residues. Trimming stripped 5 bases from V and 5 bases from J, with 18 bases between. In germline, CDR1 is SNHLY, CDR2 FYNNEI. CDR3 DNA: TGTGCCAGCAGTACCCCCGTAGGGGTTGGGACTGAAGCTTTCTTT. Its translation: CASSTPVGVGTEAFF.

J is TRBJ2-7 and V is TRBV9; 8 nucleotides line up with TRBD1. The CDR3 totals 14 residues. V gave up 0 bases and J gave up 7 bases; unmatched junction bases: 6. Germline V gives CDR1 SGDLS, CDR2 YYNGEE. As DNA, the CDR3 is TGTGCCAGCAGCGTAGAACAGGGGGTCCGGGAGCAGTACTTC. It translates to CASSVEQGVREQYF.

The V gene is TRBV24-1, the J gene TRBJ2-2, with 12 bases aligning to TRBD1. J was trimmed by 5 bases and V by 4 bases; bases with no gene match: 10. The CDR3 totals 18 residues. Germline V gene lookup returns CDR1 KGHDR and CDR2 SFDVKD. As DNA, the CDR3 is TGTGCCACCAGTGACCCCGGGACAGGGGGCTCCCGAACCGGGGAGCTGTTTTTT. Translation: CATSDPGTGGSRTGELFF.

The chain carries TRBV11-3 and TRBJ2-5, with 11 nucleotides matching TRBD2. Trimming cost V 5 bases and J 2 bases; bases outside gene matches: 7. The germline CDR1 and CDR2 sequences are SGHNT and YENEEA. The CDR3 extends over 16 amino acids. CDR3 sequence: CASSPRTSGFQETQYF. The CDR3 region has the DNA TGTGCCAGCAGCCCACGGACTAGCGGGTTTCAAGAGACCCAGTACTTC.

The J gene is TRBJ2-3, the V gene TRBV27; D gene uncertain. Trimming stripped 5 bases from V and 5 bases from J, with 17 bases between. Germline CDR1 is MNHEY and CDR2 is SMNVEV (reference sequence). The CDR3 is made up of 15 amino acids. The CDR3 DNA follows: TGTGCCAGCAGTCCGAAAGCCGTCCTAGTAGATACGCAGTATTTT. As protein: CASSPKAVLVDTQYF.

The V call is TRBV9, the J call TRBJ1-1, with D tentatively TRBD1 (6 bases). V lost 4 bases to trimming and J lost 4 bases, with 17 bases between them. From germline, CDR1 is SGDLS and CDR2 YYNGEE. This CDR3 spans 15 amino acids. The CDR3 loop is CASSPTTGTFTEAFF. For the CDR3, the DNA is TGTGCCAGCAGCCCGACGACAGGAACTTTCACTGAAGCTTTCTTT. The variable domain in full, completed from reference TRBV9 and TRBJ1-1, reads DSGVTQTPKHLITATGQRVTLRCSPRSGDLSVYWYQQSLDQGLQFLIQYYNGEERAKGNILERFSAQQFPDLHSELNLSSLELGDSALYFCASSPTTGTFTEAFFGQGTRLTVV.

J is TRBJ2-1 and V is TRBV28; 8 nucleotides align to TRBD2. V shed 3 bases and J 9 bases; nucleotides not matched to a gene: 7. This CDR3 is built from 14 residues. Looked up from germline, CDR1 is MDHEN and CDR2 is SYDVKM. The CDR3 loop is CASSFPRLATEQFF. The DNA for the CDR3 is TGTGCCAGCAGTTTCCCGAGACTAGCGACTGAGCAGTTCTTC.

The CDR3 DNA reads as TGTGCCAGCAGAGGGGATTCACCCCTCCACTTT. Its protein is CASRGDSPLHF. The chain uses TRBV28 and TRBJ1-6; D is possibly TRBD1 (5 bases). V lost 6 bases and J lost 8, with 5 bases in between. The CDR3 extends over 11 amino acids. Germline assignment: CDR1 MDHEN and CDR2 SYDVKM.

CDR3 sequence (DNA): TGTGCCAGCAGGACTAGCGGGAGTGCGGATACGCAGTATTTT. Residues: CASRTSGSADTQYF. The genes are TRBV5-4 and TRBJ2-3; 12 bases agree with TRBD2. CDR3 size: 14 residues. The germline V gene has CDR1 SGHNT and CDR2 YYREEE (reference sequence). V was clipped by 5 bases and J by 6 bases; unmatched bases: 4.

This clone was detected once. The chain employs TRBV5-1 and TRBJ1-6; unclear D gene. V was cut by 0 bases and J by 7 bases, with 11 bases left in between. CDR1 SGHRS and CDR2 YFSETQ come from the germline V gene. The CDR3 is 15 residues long. The CDR3 spells CASSLGGIANSPLHF. In DNA form, the CDR3 reads TGCGCCAGCAGCTTGGGAGGTATTGCGAATTCACCCCTCCACTTT.

The rearrangement joins TRBV13 to TRBJ2-3; the D is unclear. CDR1 is PRHDT and CDR2 is FYEKMQ in the germline V gene (reference sequence). The V gene lost 2 bases and the J gene lost 0 bases, with 12 bases spanning the gap. This CDR3 is built from 16 residues. CDR3 protein: CASSLMGYSSTDTQYF. The DNA for the CDR3 is TGTGCCAGCAGCTTAATGGGCTATTCTAGCACAGATACGCAGTATTTT.

The gene calls are TRBV27 and TRBJ1-5, with 9 bases fitting TRBD1. Germline V gene sequence: CDR1 MNHEY, CDR2 SMNVEV (reference sequence). The CDR3 runs 15 residues. With 6 bases clipped from V and 2 bases from J, the junction kept 5 bases outside the gene matches. CDR3 sequence: CASRGQGWGNQPQHF. The DNA of the CDR3 is TGTGCCAGCAGGGGACAGGGCTGGGGCAATCAGCCCCAGCATTTT.

V gene TRBV6-2 or TRBV6-3 combines with J gene TRBJ1-5, with D tentatively TRBD1 (5 bases). Germline-derived CDR1 and CDR2 are MNHEY and SVGEGT. The CDR3 loop spans 16 amino acids. Trimming pared 5 bases from V and 5 bases from J, leaving 19 bases between. Here the CDR3 reads CASSERRGALHQPQHF. For the CDR3, the DNA is TGTGCCAGCAGTGAGCGACGTGGGGCTTTGCATCAGCCCCAGCATTTT.